This TCR beta chain was profiled in a study of human thymus T cells. CDR3 length: 11 residues. V was shortened by 2 bases and J by 5 bases, with 3 bases between the two germline ends. The germline V gene encodes CDR1 SNHLY and CDR2 FYNNEI. Assay used: immunoSEQ multiplex PCR; TCRdb lists only in-frame clones, some missing. The repertoire holds some 44,000 clones, with around 95% as singletons. This chain joins TRBV2 and TRBJ2-5; no firm D call. The source of this sequence is a girl under three years old with a congenital heart defect but otherwise immunologically healthy. The sample comprised blood. The CDR3 loop reads CASSEWETQYF. CDR3 DNA: TGTGCCAGCAGTGAATGGGAGACCCAGTACTTC.